The entry that follows covers one TCR beta chain sequence. The data are from a study of blood T cell repertoires in COVID-19. Clones were sequenced by immunoSEQ multiplex PCR, and TCRdb holds only the in-frame ones, with some missing. The sample contains around 130,000 clones, 86% of which appear only once. Sequencing input: peripheral blood. The TCR originated in a man in his forties with acute or convalescent COVID-19.

The CDR3 coding sequence is TGCAGCGCTGGATCCCCCGGGACAGGGGGGGCCTACGAGCAGTACTTC. Translation gives CSAGSPGTGGAYEQYF. The V call is TRBV29-1, the J call TRBJ2-7, with 11 bases fitting TRBD1. This CDR3 spans 16 amino acids. Germline trimming cut 7 bases from V and 2 bases from J; bases unmatched to any gene: 13. Germline values: CDR1 SQVTM, CDR2 ANQGSEA.